This TCR beta chain derives from a study of T cells after posttransplantation cyclophosphamide. Study conclusions and caveats: Tissue-infiltrating T cells from skin or gut overlapped little with blood T cells. Later blood repertoires were often dominated by clones from the donor CD8+ memory compartment. After PTCy, TRB diversity resembled that of CNI/methotrexate controls.

Cyclophosphamide on days +3 and +4 followed busulfan-fludarabine conditioning and a marrow graft. Sequencing used immunoSEQ multiplex PCR; TCRdb keeps in-frame clones, though not all of them. The repertoire consists of about 25,000 clones, none detected only once. Trimming at V came to 3 bases and at J to 8 bases, leaving 14 bases not matched to a gene. Germline V gene lookup returns CDR1 SGHVS and CDR2 FNYEAQ. The CDR3 is made up of 17 amino acids. At least ten counts were recorded for this clone. No antigen is known for it. Sequencing used PBMCs, obtained after allogeneic stem cell transplant with posttransplant cyclophosphamide. The J gene is TRBJ1-5, the V gene TRBV7-6, with TRBD1 matching over 9 bases. The sequence derives from a young adult male patient who received an allogeneic stem cell transplant from a related donor, was CMV-positive, and had no GVHD. The graft donor may have given rise to some T cells. CDR3: CASSFRGSGTGKEPQHF. CDR3 coding DNA: TGTGCCAGCAGCTTCAGGGGCTCCGGGACAGGGAAAGAGCCCCAGCATTTT.